This is a list of T cell receptor beta chains from one sample in a study of control samples from healthy donors and cancer patients. Clones were sequenced by immunoSEQ multiplex PCR, and TCRdb holds only the in-frame ones, with some missing. The top ten hold less than 4.5% of the sample, which has about 94,000 clones, about nine tenths seen once. The sample comprised blood. The receptors derive from a woman aged 18-29 years in good health. CDR3s include the opening cysteine and the closing phenylalanine or tryptophan. D genes are given only for firm matches. Size is stated for part of the rows, as once, few or many counts, or as a class when the clone is expanded.

D gene: .
J gene: TRBJ2-5
V gene: TRBV5-1
clone size: .
CDR3 protein: CASSSFQETQYF
CDR3 DNA: TGCGCCAGCAGCTCCTTCCAAGAGACCCAGTACTTC

D gene: .
J gene: TRBJ1-2
V gene: TRBV27
clone size: once
CDR3 protein: CASSYGGEWSPGYTF
CDR3 DNA: TGTGCCAGCAGTTACGGAGGGGAGTGGAGTCCTGGCTACACCTTC

D gene: .
J gene: TRBJ1-3
V gene: TRBV6-1
clone size: once
CDR3 protein: CASSEIWGSGNTIYF
CDR3 DNA: TGTGCCAGCAGTGAAATTTGGGGGTCTGGAAACACCATATATTTT

D gene: .
J gene: TRBJ1-1
V gene: TRBV5-1
clone size: .
CDR3 protein: CASSLDWGGGEAFF
CDR3 DNA: TGCGCCAGCAGCTTGGACTGGGGGGGCGGTGAAGCTTTCTTT

D gene: .
J gene: TRBJ1-2
V gene: TRBV11-2
clone size: .
CDR3 protein: CASSYVAGLGYTF
CDR3 DNA: TGTGCCAGCAGCTACGTTGCGGGGTTAGGCTACACCTTC

D gene: .
J gene: TRBJ1-5
V gene: TRBV6-1
clone size: .
CDR3 protein: CASSETHRENQPQHF
CDR3 DNA: TGTGCCAGCAGTGAAACCCACAGGGAGAATCAGCCCCAGCATTTT

D gene: TRBD2
J gene: TRBJ2-5
V gene: TRBV6-1
clone size: once
CDR3 protein: CASSEGTSGGAGETQYF
CDR3 DNA: TGTGCCAGCAGTGAAGGGACTAGCGGGGGGGCCGGGGAGACCCAGTACTTC

D gene: .
J gene: TRBJ1-2
V gene: TRBV4-2
clone size: .
CDR3 protein: CASGEGYSNYGYTF
CDR3 DNA: TGTGCCAGCGGCGAGGGATATTCTAACTATGGCTACACCTTC

D gene: .
J gene: TRBJ1-2
V gene: TRBV5-1
clone size: .
CDR3 protein: CASSSDRYGYTF
CDR3 DNA: TGCGCCAGCAGCTCTGACAGATATGGCTACACCTTC

D gene: .
J gene: TRBJ1-3
V gene: TRBV2
clone size: .
CDR3 protein: CASTQHSGNTIYF
CDR3 DNA: TGTGCCAGCACCCAGCATTCTGGAAACACCATATATTTT

D gene: .
J gene: TRBJ1-2
V gene: TRBV6-1
clone size: .
CDR3 protein: CASSEIQAWGGYTF
CDR3 DNA: TGTGCCAGCAGTGAAATACAGGCCTGGGGTGGCTACACCTTC

D gene: TRBD1
J gene: TRBJ1-1
V gene: TRBV5-5
clone size: .
CDR3 protein: CASSRSPGGNTEAFF
CDR3 DNA: TGTGCCAGCAGCAGATCTCCAGGGGGTAACACTGAAGCTTTCTTT

D gene: .
J gene: TRBJ1-5
V gene: TRBV3-1/TRBV3-2
clone size: .
CDR3 protein: CASSPGDSNQPQHF
CDR3 DNA: TGTGCCAGCAGCCCAGGAGATAGCAATCAGCCCCAGCATTTT

D gene: .
J gene: TRBJ2-5
V gene: TRBV27
clone size: .
CDR3 protein: CASSEPWGTQYF
CDR3 DNA: TGTGCCAGCTCCGAGCCCTGGGGGACCCAGTACTTC

D gene: TRBD1
J gene: TRBJ1-1
V gene: TRBV10-1
clone size: few
CDR3 protein: CASSETGEPLFQFF
CDR3 DNA: TGCGCCAGCAGTGAGACAGGGGAGCCTTTATTTCAGTTCTTT

D gene: .
J gene: TRBJ1-6
V gene: TRBV19
clone size: .
CDR3 protein: CASSISQGNSPLHF
CDR3 DNA: TGTGCCAGTAGTATATCTCAGGGAAATTCACCCCTCCACTTT

D gene: .
J gene: TRBJ2-7
V gene: TRBV13
clone size: .
CDR3 protein: CASSSGQAKQYF
CDR3 DNA: TGTGCCAGCAGCTCGGGCCAAGCCAAGCAGTACTTC

D gene: .
J gene: TRBJ2-1
V gene: TRBV18
clone size: .
CDR3 protein: CASSPLMLGGAYNEQFF
CDR3 DNA: TGTGCCAGCTCACCCCTAATGCTAGGGGGGGCCTACAATGAGCAGTTCTTC

D gene: .
J gene: TRBJ1-1
V gene: TRBV2
clone size: .
CDR3 protein: CASNLQGNTEAFF
CDR3 DNA: TGTGCCAGCAATCTGCAAGGCAACACTGAAGCTTTCTTT

D gene: TRBD1
J gene: TRBJ1-2
V gene: TRBV3-1/TRBV3-2
clone size: .
CDR3 protein: CASSHSGTGSRTGYTF
CDR3 DNA: TGTGCCAGCAGCCACTCTGGGACAGGGTCTCGAACGGGCTACACCTTC

D gene: TRBD2
J gene: TRBJ2-1
V gene: TRBV10-3
clone size: .
CDR3 protein: CAIRDEGRAIDNEQFF
CDR3 DNA: TGTGCCATCAGGGATGAAGGGAGGGCGATCGACAATGAGCAGTTCTTC

D gene: TRBD2
J gene: TRBJ2-3
V gene: TRBV3-1/TRBV3-2
clone size: few
CDR3 protein: CASSQRAGGTSTDTQYF
CDR3 DNA: TGTGCCAGCAGCCAACGAGCGGGGGGCACTAGCACAGATACGCAGTATTTT

D gene: .
J gene: TRBJ2-5
V gene: TRBV12-3/TRBV12-4
clone size: once
CDR3 protein: CASSPQGSETQYF
CDR3 DNA: TGTGCCAGCAGCCCCCAGGGCTCGGAGACCCAGTACTTC

D gene: TRBD1
J gene: TRBJ1-1
V gene: TRBV2
clone size: .
CDR3 protein: CASSAGTENTEAFF
CDR3 DNA: TGTGCCAGCAGTGCCGGGACAGAAAACACTGAAGCTTTCTTT

D gene: .
J gene: TRBJ2-1
V gene: TRBV5-4
clone size: .
CDR3 protein: CASSPGGGGDLNEQFF
CDR3 DNA: TGTGCCAGCTCCCCAGGGGGCGGGGGGGACCTCAATGAGCAGTTCTTC

D gene: .
J gene: TRBJ1-2
V gene: TRBV11-3
clone size: .
CDR3 protein: CASRLTGGYGYTF
CDR3 DNA: TGTGCCAGCAGACTCACGGGTGGCTATGGCTACACCTTC

D gene: .
J gene: TRBJ1-3
V gene: TRBV13
clone size: .
CDR3 protein: CASSLAGSGNTIYF
CDR3 DNA: TGTGCCAGCAGCTTGGCCGGGTCCGGAAACACCATATATTTT

D gene: .
J gene: TRBJ1-1
V gene: TRBV12-3/TRBV12-4
clone size: .
CDR3 protein: CASKGGTEAFF
CDR3 DNA: TGTGCCAGCAAAGGCGGGACTGAAGCTTTCTTT

D gene: .
J gene: TRBJ2-7
V gene: TRBV7-9
clone size: .
CDR3 protein: CASYSGGESYEQYF
CDR3 DNA: TGTGCCAGCTACTCGGGCGGGGAATCCTACGAGCAGTACTTC

D gene: .
J gene: TRBJ1-2
V gene: TRBV12-3/TRBV12-4
clone size: .
CDR3 protein: CASSFRGAGGYTF
CDR3 DNA: TGTGCCAGCAGTTTTAGGGGGGCGGGTGGCTACACCTTC

D gene: TRBD1
J gene: TRBJ1-2
V gene: TRBV19
clone size: once
CDR3 protein: CASSSDRGLNGYTF
CDR3 DNA: TGTGCCAGTAGCAGTGACAGGGGGCTAAATGGCTACACCTTC

D gene: .
J gene: TRBJ2-2
V gene: TRBV7-9
clone size: once
CDR3 protein: CASSTNRDHGELFF
CDR3 DNA: TGTGCCAGCAGCACAAACAGGGATCACGGGGAGCTGTTTTTT

D gene: TRBD2
J gene: TRBJ2-3
V gene: TRBV3-1/TRBV3-2
clone size: .
CDR3 protein: CASSQDGASGGNTQYF
CDR3 DNA: TGTGCCAGCAGCCAAGATGGAGCTAGCGGGGGGAATACGCAGTATTTT

D gene: .
J gene: TRBJ2-5
V gene: TRBV2
clone size: .
CDR3 protein: CASSEEVGVGTQYF
CDR3 DNA: TGTGCCAGCAGTGAAGAAGTGGGGGTCGGGACCCAGTACTTC

D gene: TRBD1
J gene: TRBJ2-7
V gene: TRBV6-5
clone size: .
CDR3 protein: CASRRRDRGSYEQYF
CDR3 DNA: TGTGCCAGCAGGAGACGGGACAGGGGCTCCTACGAGCAGTACTTC

D gene: .
J gene: TRBJ2-6
V gene: TRBV21-1
clone size: once
CDR3 protein: CASSKTGPTSGANVLTF
CDR3 DNA: TGTGCCAGCAGCAAAACAGGGCCTACCTCTGGGGCCAACGTCCTGACTTTC

D gene: .
J gene: TRBJ1-2
V gene: TRBV6-6
clone size: .
CDR3 protein: CASSRYGGTNYGYTF
CDR3 DNA: TGTGCCAGCAGCAGATACGGGGGGACTAACTATGGCTACACCTTC

D gene: TRBD1
J gene: TRBJ1-3
V gene: TRBV2
clone size: .
CDR3 protein: CASRGGTGATGNTIYF
CDR3 DNA: TGTGCCAGCAGGGGCGGGACAGGGGCAACCGGAAACACCATATATTTT

D gene: .
J gene: TRBJ1-5
V gene: TRBV10-1
clone size: .
CDR3 protein: CASSAPRGEGKPQHF
CDR3 DNA: TGCGCCAGCAGTGCCCCCCGGGGAGAGGGGAAGCCCCAGCATTTT

D gene: .
J gene: TRBJ1-4
V gene: TRBV2
clone size: .
CDR3 protein: CASSAKQGRGNEKLFF
CDR3 DNA: TGTGCCAGCAGCGCAAAACAGGGACGGGGGAATGAAAAACTGTTTTTT

D gene: TRBD1
J gene: TRBJ1-1
V gene: TRBV11-3
clone size: .
CDR3 protein: CASSLQGQGSEAFF
CDR3 DNA: TGTGCCAGCAGCTTACAGGGACAGGGGTCTGAAGCTTTCTTT

D gene: TRBD2
J gene: TRBJ2-1
V gene: TRBV7-3
clone size: .
CDR3 protein: CASKSEAGAYNEQFF
CDR3 DNA: TGTGCCAGCAAGTCTGAAGCGGGGGCCTACAATGAGCAGTTCTTC

D gene: .
J gene: TRBJ1-2
V gene: TRBV4-1
clone size: .
CDR3 protein: CASSQDRTDPNYGYTF
CDR3 DNA: TGCGCCAGCAGCCAAGATCGGACGGACCCTAACTATGGCTACACCTTC

D gene: TRBD1
J gene: TRBJ1-2
V gene: TRBV7-2
clone size: .
CDR3 protein: CASSLEDRVPGYTF
CDR3 DNA: TGTGCCAGCAGCTTGGAGGACAGGGTCCCTGGCTACACCTTC

D gene: .
J gene: TRBJ1-1
V gene: TRBV6-1
clone size: .
CDR3 protein: CASSETSPRQGPRGEAFF
CDR3 DNA: TGTGCCAGCAGTGAAACATCCCCCCGGCAGGGACCTCGGGGTGAAGCTTTCTTT

D gene: .
J gene: TRBJ1-2
V gene: TRBV24-1
clone size: .
CDR3 protein: CATSDPTGVYGYTF
CDR3 DNA: TGTGCCACCAGTGACCCTACAGGCGTCTATGGCTACACCTTC

D gene: .
J gene: TRBJ1-2
V gene: TRBV5-8
clone size: .
CDR3 protein: CASSLEVSLRVNYGYTF
CDR3 DNA: TGTGCCAGCAGCTTGGAGGTTTCGTTACGGGTTAACTATGGCTACACCTTC

D gene: TRBD2
J gene: TRBJ2-7
V gene: TRBV7-2
clone size: .
CDR3 protein: CASSQLAGGSEQYF
CDR3 DNA: TGTGCCAGCAGCCAACTAGCGGGGGGGTCCGAGCAGTACTTC

D gene: TRBD1
J gene: TRBJ1-2
V gene: TRBV6-1
clone size: .
CDR3 protein: CASSRQGGGYTF
CDR3 DNA: TGTGCCAGCAGCAGACAGGGCGGCGGCTACACCTTC

D gene: .
J gene: TRBJ1-1
V gene: TRBV11-2
clone size: .
CDR3 protein: CASSQGAGMNTEAFF
CDR3 DNA: TGTGCCAGCAGTCAAGGGGCAGGGATGAACACTGAAGCTTTCTTT

D gene: .
J gene: TRBJ2-2
V gene: TRBV7-9
clone size: .
CDR3 protein: CASSPGPVNGELFF
CDR3 DNA: TGTGCCAGCAGCCCAGGACCGGTCAACGGGGAGCTGTTTTTT

D gene: TRBD1
J gene: TRBJ1-1
V gene: TRBV29-1
clone size: .
CDR3 protein: CSVRTGGEYTEAFF
CDR3 DNA: TGCAGCGTTCGGACAGGGGGCGAATACACTGAAGCTTTCTTT

D gene: TRBD1
J gene: TRBJ1-4
V gene: TRBV18
clone size: .
CDR3 protein: CASSRTGATLDEKLFF
CDR3 DNA: TGTGCCAGCTCGAGGACAGGAGCTACACTCGATGAAAAACTGTTTTTT

D gene: .
J gene: TRBJ2-1
V gene: TRBV13
clone size: .
CDR3 protein: CASSLFRGKSYNEQFF
CDR3 DNA: TGTGCCAGCAGCTTATTTAGGGGGAAATCCTACAATGAGCAGTTCTTC

D gene: TRBD1
J gene: TRBJ1-1
V gene: TRBV19
clone size: .
CDR3 protein: CASSTRNRDRVNTEAFF
CDR3 DNA: TGTGCCAGTAGTACCCGGAACCGGGACAGGGTTAACACTGAAGCTTTCTTT

D gene: .
J gene: TRBJ2-7
V gene: TRBV6-6
clone size: .
CDR3 protein: CASKWQADRPYEQYF
CDR3 DNA: TGTGCCAGCAAATGGCAGGCGGACAGACCCTACGAGCAGTACTTC

D gene: .
J gene: TRBJ2-7
V gene: TRBV10-1
clone size: few
CDR3 protein: CASRATSGTSYEQYF
CDR3 DNA: TGCGCCAGCAGAGCCACTTCGGGGACATCCTACGAGCAGTACTTC

D gene: .
J gene: TRBJ1-3
V gene: TRBV12-3/TRBV12-4
clone size: .
CDR3 protein: CASSLGQGMNF
CDR3 DNA: TGTGCCAGCAGTCTAGGGCAAGGGATGAACTTT